A single sample gave rise to the 15 T cell receptor beta chains below, sequenced in a study of cytomegalovirus exposure and HLA in healthy donors. 60 Vbeta and 13 Jbeta primers were used in PCR. Assay: immunoSEQ multiplex PCR; the TCRdb copy retains only in-frame clones and omits some. The profile covers roughly 160,000 clones, with about 72% appearing a single time and about 1.3% taken by the ten largest. Specimen: PBMCs. All receptors come from a man in his fifties or sixties in good health and CMV-seronegative.

This chain links TRBV7-2 with TRBJ2-3; 8 bases line up with TRBD2. V shed 5 bases and J 5 bases; nucleotides not matched to a gene: 3. Per the germline V gene, CDR1 is SGHTA and CDR2 is FQGNSA. The CDR3 totals 13 residues. The CDR3 region has the DNA TGTGCCAGCAGCCCGGCGGGGGGAGATACGCAGTATTTT. Translation: CASSPAGGDTQYF.

The V call is TRBV7-2, the J call TRBJ2-1, with 11 bases identical to TRBD2. Looked up from germline, CDR1 is SGHTA and CDR2 is FQGNSA. The trim removed 2 bases at V and 9 bases at J, leaving 6 bases unmatched. CDR3 size: 15 residues. The CDR3 is CASSLIAGGVGEQFF. CDR3 coding DNA: TGTGCCAGCAGCTTAATAGCGGGAGGGGTGGGTGAGCAGTTCTTC. Using reference TRBV7-2 and TRBJ2-1 for the parts outside the CDR3, the full variable domain is GAGVSQSPSNKVTEKGKDVELRCDPISGHTALYWYRQSLGQGLEFLIYFQGNSAPDKSGLPSDRFSAERTGGSVSTLTIQRTQQEDSAVYLCASSLIAGGVGEQFFGPGTRLTVL.

The gene calls are TRBV28 and TRBJ1-5, with D tentatively TRBD1 (6 bases). Germline V gene lookup returns CDR1 MDHEN and CDR2 SYDVKM. The CDR3 consists of 11 residues. Trimming took 4 bases from V and 12 from J, leaving 10 bases between them. The CDR3 spells CASSSTGNQHF. In DNA, the CDR3 is TGTGCCAGCAGTTCAACAGGGAACCAGCATTTT.

The chain joins TRBV19 to TRBJ2-7; the D is unclear. Germline lookup yields CDR1 LNHDA and CDR2 SQIVND (reference sequence). The V end was cut by 3 bases, the J end by 1 base, with 16 bases between. This CDR3 is 16 amino acids long. In DNA form, the CDR3 reads TGTGCCAGTAGTATTCGACACAGTCCTACTTCCTACGAGCAGTACTTC. It yields the protein CASSIRHSPTSYEQYF.

This clone is a singleton in its sample. The chain has TRBV9 and TRBJ2-2, with D possibly TRBD1 on 6 matching bases. The germline gives CDR1 SGDLS, CDR2 YYNGEE. Trimming cost V 0 bases and J 1 base, with 7 bases left between them. CDR3 size: 15 residues. CDR3 in DNA: TGTGCCAGCAGCGTAGTCAGGGGGAACACCGGGGAGCTGTTTTTT. It yields the protein CASSVVRGNTGELFF.

CDR3 sequence (DNA): TGTGCCAGCAGGCGACGGAGACTAGCGGGGACCTACAATGAGCAGTTCTTC. Translated, it gives CASRRRRLAGTYNEQFF. This chain joins TRBV11-2 and TRBJ2-1, with 11 bases fitting TRBD2. Germline V gene lookup returns CDR1 SGHAT and CDR2 FQNNGV. This CDR3 region has 17 residues. Trimming took 6 bases from V and 2 from J; bases not matched to a gene: 9.

The V gene is TRBV27, the J gene TRBJ1-5; D is possibly TRBD1 (6 bases). This CDR3 is built from 14 residues. Between the trimmed V and J ends, which lost 8 bases and 3 bases, there was a span of 14 bases. Per the germline V gene, CDR1 is MNHEY and CDR2 is SMNVEV (reference sequence). The CDR3 region is CASAPRDNNQPQHF. CDR3 coding DNA: TGTGCCAGCGCCCCCCGGGACAACAATCAGCCCCAGCATTTT.

This clone has just a few counts. The V and J genes are TRBV28 and TRBJ2-1; the match to TRBD1 covers 7 bases. Germline V CDR1 and CDR2: MDHEN, SYDVKM. The CDR3 loop spans 14 amino acids. J was trimmed by 2 bases and V by 6 bases; bases with no gene match: 4. The DNA of the CDR3 is TGTGCCAGCAGGCCTACAGGGGCCTACAATGAGCAGTTCTTC. It yields the protein CASRPTGAYNEQFF.

This clone appeared a single time. This chain joins TRBV6-1 and TRBJ1-1, with D tentatively TRBD1 (6 bases). The ends were cut back, 7 bases at V and 1 base at J, with 13 bases in the middle. Germline CDR1 reads MNHNS; CDR2 reads SASEGT. CDR3 length: 14 residues. The DNA of the CDR3 is TGTGCCAGCACCCGGGGGGCAGGGAACACTGAAGCTTTCTTT. Amino acids: CASTRGAGNTEAFF.

This clone occurred a few times. J is TRBJ2-2 and V is TRBV19; tentative D call: TRBD1 (6 bases). V lost 5 bases to trimming and J lost 0 bases, with 10 bases between them. CDR3 size: 15 residues. Germline V gene sequence: CDR1 LNHDA, CDR2 SQIVND (reference sequence). CDR3 DNA sequence: TGTGCCAGTAGTGTGACAGGTCCGAACACCGGGGAGCTGTTTTTT. Protein sequence: CASSVTGPNTGELFF.

The chain employs TRBV19 and TRBJ1-5; D may be TRBD1 (5 bases). V was pared by 4 bases and J by 4 bases, with 17 bases between. The V gene's germline CDR1 is LNHDA and CDR2 SQIVND (reference sequence). The CDR3 runs 16 residues. The CDR3 spells CASSKLFDSPNQPQHF. The CDR3, as DNA: TGTGCCAGTAGTAAATTGTTTGACAGTCCTAATCAGCCCCAGCATTTT.

This rearrangement joins TRBV30 to TRBJ1-6, with D possibly matching TRBD1 (6 bases). Germline values: CDR1 GTSNPN, CDR2 SVGIG (reference sequence). CDR3 length: 14 amino acids. Trimming left V 7 bases short and J 10 bases short, with 20 bases between. The CDR3 DNA reads as TGTGCCTCCAAACCGGGACATTGGGGGTCACCCCTCCACTTT. Translating it yields CASKPGHWGSPLHF. Full variable domain (rest looked up from reference TRBV30 and TRBJ1-6): SQTIHQWPATLVQPVGSPLSLECTVEGTSNPNLYWYRQAAGRGLQLLFYSVGIGQISSEVPQNLSASRPQDRQFILSSKKLLLSDSGFYLCASKPGHWGSPLHFGNGTRLTVT.

The chain uses TRBV6-4 and TRBJ2-5; the D gene is possibly TRBD2 (5 bases). Germline CDR1 reads MRHNA; CDR2 reads SNTAGT. V lost 3 bases, J lost 7 bases, and 12 bases lay in between. This CDR3 has 13 residues. The CDR3 sequence is CASSEVAAGTQYF. CDR3 bases: TGTGCCAGCAGTGAAGTGGCGGCGGGGACCCAGTACTTC.

This clone was found a few times. Other DNA variants within this sample encode the same CDR3. V usage is TRBV9 and J usage is TRBJ1-2; maybe TRBD1 (6 bases). Per the germline V gene, CDR1 is SGDLS and CDR2 is YYNGEE. The CDR3 spans 14 residues. Trimming left V 2 bases short and J 2 bases short, with 10 bases between. CDR3 nucleotides: TGTGCCAGCAGCGTTGGTACAGGGAACTATGGCTACACCTTC. This translates into CASSVGTGNYGYTF.

The chain combines TRBV9 with TRBJ1-1; D is uncertain. V was clipped by 0 bases and J by 3 bases, with 9 bases between them. The CDR3 runs 14 residues. CDR1 is SGDLS and CDR2 is YYNGEE in the germline V gene. DNA of the CDR3: TGTGCCAGCAGCGTAGCTGACGGGGACACTGAAGCTTTCTTT. Encoded protein: CASSVADGDTEAFF.